This TCR beta chain derives from a study of technical replicates of blood from a handful of donors. Looked up from germline, CDR1 is SGHRS and CDR2 is YFSETQ. The CDR3 is 16 amino acids. V shed 0 bases, J shed 4 bases, and the junction held 9 bases outside the gene matches. The method was immunoSEQ multiplex PCR; TCRdb's version includes in-frame clones alone and lacks a portion of them. This repertoire shows about 100,000 clones, just under 95% found once; its top ten account for 0.34%. This clone was seen only once. Source material: T cells isolated from PBMCs. The chain joins TRBV5-1 to TRBJ2-7; 8 bases are a match to TRBD1. This receptor was identified in a human donor in good health. DNA for the CDR3: TGCGCCAGCAGCTTGGGGTCCCCGGGACAGGCATACGAGCAGTACTTC. This codes for CASSLGSPGQAYEQYF.